This T cell receptor beta chain was recorded in a study of control samples from healthy donors and cancer patients. This table comes from immunoSEQ multiplex PCR, and its TCRdb copy is limited to in-frame clones, with some not included. In the table there are about 80,000 clones, 70% to 85% of which are singletons. Germline assignment: CDR1 SSHAT and CDR2 FNYEAQ (reference sequence). This CDR3 spans 16 amino acids. With 5 bases removed from V and 3 bases from J, the gap between germline ends came to 19 bases. The sequencing sample was made of PBMCs. The chain uses TRBV7-7 and TRBJ1-1, with TRBD1 as a possible D gene (6 bases). This sequence was found in a man aged 60 to 75 with head and neck cancer. CDR3 amino acids: CASSPAIQGGDTEAFF. CDR3 DNA: TGTGCCAGCAGCCCTGCGATACAGGGCGGGGACACTGAAGCTTTCTTT.